The source of this T cell receptor (beta chain) is a study of T cells in Graves' hyperthyroidism and ophthalmopathy. There are many counts of this clonotype. Unmatched junction bases numbered 3, after V lost 5 bases and J lost 3 bases. The CDR3 extends over 14 amino acids. Germline V gene lookup returns CDR1 GTSNPN and CDR2 SVGIG (reference sequence). Patients showing uncontrolled infection, other autoimmune disease, pregnancy or lactation were ineligible. The investigators amplified TCR beta CDR3 regions from RNA transcripts. TCR CDR3 regions were first amplified by RT-PCR with HTBI primers. TCRdb re-called the multiplex PCR reads with MiXCR, one entry per CDR3 protein. The sample holds hundreds of thousands of distinct CDR3 sequences, less than 15% seen once.

Sample: blood. The source of this sequence is a woman aged 18-30 years with Graves' hyperthyroidism. V is TRBV30 and J is TRBJ2-1; 11 nucleotides agree with TRBD2. The CDR3 loop reads CAWGGLADYNEQFF. In nucleotides, the CDR3 is TGTGCCTGGGGGGGACTAGCGGACTACAATGAGCAGTTCTTC.